This T cell receptor beta chain was profiled in a study of tumor-infiltrating lymphocytes in primary liver carcinoma. Reverse transcription of roughly 0.45 ug total RNA with a constant-region primer produced TCR beta cDNA. Researchers made the TCR beta libraries by running three nested multiplex PCR rounds with slightly modified ARM-PCR. Primers for the first two PCR rounds were TRBV1-TRBV30 forward primers and a C-beta reverse primer (roughly 10 cycles per round). TCRdb analysed the multiplex PCR reads with MiXCR anew, one entry per CDR3 protein. Among more than 150,000 distinct CDR3 sequences, 50% to 75% were seen once, and the ten largest hold around 68%. Looked up from germline, CDR1 is SGHAT and CDR2 is FQDESV (reference sequence). The CDR3 is made up of 12 amino acids. Unsorted whole blood served as the source of blood RNA, and germline DNA was extracted as well. As to this clonotype: An end of the junction differs from the germline gene, which may be a read error.

This receptor was identified in a man aged 40-49 years with primary liver carcinoma and hepatitis B virus infection. What was sequenced was peripheral blood. V usage is TRBV11-1 and J usage is TRBJ2-7; 7 nucleotides align to TRBD1. Written as DNA, the CDR3 is TGTGTCAGCAGCATGGACAGGACAGAGCAGTACTTC. Translation: CVSSMDRTEQYF.